This paragraph covers one T cell receptor (beta chain) sequence. The antigen is unknown. This entry belongs to a study of beta chain features in type 1 diabetes. General observations from the study: Type 1 diabetes patients showed a moderate but significant shortening of TCRB CDR3s in all four CD4+ subsets.

V dropped 6 bases and J dropped 0; count of bases not matched to a gene: 5. CDR3 size: 14 residues. From germline, CDR1 is WSHSY and CDR2 SAAADI. Of the isolated RNA, all was reverse transcribed, and so the sequenced material was expressed TCRB transcripts. Clones were read by immunoSEQ multiplex PCR, and TCRdb kept only the in-frame ones, dropping some. This sample has around 300,000 clones; about 15% occur once, and the top ten carry approximately 0.015%. This sequence was found in a man between 18 and 29 years old with type 1 diabetes. The chain couples TRBV10-2 to TRBJ2-7; the match to TRBD1 covers 7 bases. Sequenced material: naive CD4+ T cells from blood. The CDR3 sequence: CASRQTGSSYEQYF. CDR3 DNA: TGCGCCAGCAGGCAGACAGGGAGCTCCTACGAGCAGTACTTC.